This T cell receptor beta chain is from a study of cytomegalovirus exposure and HLA in healthy donors. Study results and caveats: CMV antigen specificity of a few CMV-associated chains was confirmed in vitro. Among TCR sequences, most were rare, though some public TCRs appeared in many donors. The authors assumed roughly uniform sequencing depth across donors for presence/absence analyses. V- and J-gene trimming in TCR beta was tied to a missense DCLRE1C variant by an analysis performed later.

The length of the CDR3 is 16 residues. Per the germline V gene, CDR1 is SGHDN and CDR2 is FVKESK. J was trimmed by 5 bases and V by 2 bases; bases with no gene match: 5. A note on this clone: The antigen is undetermined.

PCR involved 60 Vbeta and 13 Jbeta primers. Here immunoSEQ multiplex PCR was the method, and the copy in TCRdb shows in-frame clones only, minus some. This table has approximately 95,000 clones, 81% appearing once. The sequencing sample was made of PBMCs. The source of this sequence is a woman aged 70-85 years in good health and CMV-seropositive. The chain joins TRBV14 to TRBJ2-5, with 13 bases fitting TRBD2. The CDR3 bases are TGTGCCAGCAGCCAAACTAGCGGGAGGGCCAGGGAGACCCAGTACTTC. The encoded protein is CASSQTSGRARETQYF.